The entry below describes one TCR beta chain. Its antigen is unidentified. This record comes from a study of T cell responses to AZD1222 COVID-19 vaccine. TCRdb keeps only in-frame clones here, not all; method: immunoSEQ multiplex PCR. The sample has just over 150,000 clones; 75% to 90% are singletons. Overall study results and limits: Baseline seropositives among AZD1222 recipients totaled only five to seven. The donor group comprised mostly white British people and more females; the analysis possibly underestimated clonal diversity. Along spike, vaccine-associated CD4 TCRs were found throughout, with dominance at 160-218 and 743-854.

Second-dose schedules of about 4 or about 12 weeks were combined. With 7 bases removed from V and 4 bases from J, the gap between germline ends came to 13 bases. This CDR3 has 13 residues. Germline V lookup: CDR1 MDHEN, CDR2 SYDVKM. The TCR was taken from an adult who received the AZD1222 COVID-19 vaccine. The chain carries TRBV28 and TRBJ1-2; D is uncertain. This specimen consisted of peripheral blood, obtained 28 days after the second AZD1222 dose. As DNA, the CDR3 is TGTGCCAGCACCTCTTACTCCCCCTATGGCTACACCTTC. As protein: CASTSYSPYGYTF.